The rows below give T cell receptor beta chains drawn from one sample of a study of monozygotic twins with inflammatory bowel disease. From the 5' RACE reads, TCRdb lists one entry per CDR3 protein and no DNA. Recorded for this sample: about 440,000 distinct CDR3 sequences. The sequenced sample was blood. These receptors were taken from a human donor with ulcerative colitis or Crohn's disease, or a healthy co-twin of an affected twin (not recorded which). Both conserved end residues are part of each CDR3.

J gene | CDR3 length | V gene | CDR3 protein
TRBJ2-6 | 20 | TRBV27 | CASSLIGTGGYLSGANVLTF
TRBJ1-1 | 16 | TRBV10-3 | CAISTSGQLMNTEAFF
TRBJ1-2 | 13 | TRBV4-1 | CASSPSTGAGYTF
TRBJ2-3 | 15 | TRBV7-2 | CASSPRGGHTDTQYF
TRBJ2-7 | 17 | TRBV6-2/TRBV6-3 | CASSYPLKGVFSYEQYF
TRBJ2-1 | 19 | TRBV11-2 | CASILLGQARSRSYNEQFF
TRBJ2-3 | 17 | TRBV7-2 | CASSLVGAYSSTDTQYF
TRBJ2-7 | 14 | TRBV6-6 | CASSRPGQGYEQYF
TRBJ1-3 | 15 | TRBV6-5 | CASSYGGASGSTIYF
TRBJ2-1 | 15 | TRBV3-1 | CASRPAGGPYNEQFF
TRBJ2-7 | 13 | TRBV10-3 | CAISRDSSYEQYF
TRBJ2-3 | 13 | TRBV5-1 | CASSLDPGGPQYF
TRBJ1-1 | 14 | TRBV7-8 | CASSSRQGGTEAFF
TRBJ2-7 | 12 | TRBV29-1 | CSVAVHSYEQYF
TRBJ1-6 | 14 | TRBV2 | CASSERGGNSPLHF
TRBJ2-3 | 16 | TRBV7-2 | CASSLGGGGFTDTQYF
TRBJ2-1 | 14 | TRBV29-1 | CSVEASGRRNEQFF
TRBJ2-7 | 14 | TRBV7-6 | CASSLGGTPYEQYF
TRBJ2-7 | 15 | TRBV11-2 | CASSLRGRDTYEQYF
TRBJ1-1 | 14 | TRBV7-9 | CASSLGDGTTEAFF
TRBJ2-1 | 19 | TRBV9 | CASSVGPWGTSGRYNEQFF
TRBJ2-4 | 14 | TRBV5-8 | CASSPGQGANIQYF